The rows below give T cell receptor beta chains drawn from one sample of a study of type 1 regulatory T cells. TCRdb itself ran the reads through MiXCR, one entry per CDR3 protein. The repertoire consists of about 71,000 distinct CDR3 sequences, with roughly 20% occurring once and the leading ten covering under 8.5%. These receptors have no identified antigens. The sequenced sample consisted of cultured type 1 regulatory T (Tr1) cells, either the whole culture or a sorted fraction (not recorded which). These receptors were collected from a human donor in good health. Both conserved end residues are part of each CDR3. A D gene is named only where the DNA matches it firmly. The listing skips clone size in some rows; elsewhere it reads once, few, many or a size class.

DNA: TGCGCCAGCAGTTGGACCCACGGACGGAACACTGAAGCTTTCTTT
CDR3: CASSWTHGRNTEAFF
J: TRBJ1-1
D: NA
V: TRBV5-1
size: few

DNA: TGCAGTGCTCCAACTAGCGGGAGGGCCATAGAGACCCAGTACTTC
CDR3: CSAPTSGRAIETQYF
J: TRBJ2-5
D: TRBD2
V: TRBV20-1
size: NA

DNA: TGTGCCAGCAGCTATTCGTGGGGCACCGGGGAGCTGTTTTTT
CDR3: CASSYSWGTGELFF
J: TRBJ2-2
D: NA
V: TRBV7-3
size: few

DNA: TGTGCTAGTGGTTTCGGGGGGGGAGCCACAGATACGCAGTATTTT
CDR3: CASGFGGGATDTQYF
J: TRBJ2-3
D: TRBD2
V: TRBV12-5
size: NA

DNA: TGCAGTGCTAGTAGGCCAAGCGGGGGCGGCGGGACCCAGTACTTC
CDR3: CSASRPSGGGGTQYF
J: TRBJ2-5
D: TRBD2
V: TRBV20-1
size: NA

DNA: TGTGCCAGCAGGGTGAATACTATTAGCGGAACAGATACGCAGTATTTT
CDR3: CASRVNTISGTDTQYF
J: TRBJ2-3
D: NA
V: TRBV25-1
size: many

DNA: TGTGCCAGCAGTTCCCGCGGGAGCCGCAATCAGCCCCAGCATTTT
CDR3: CASSSRGSRNQPQHF
J: TRBJ1-5
D: NA
V: TRBV12-3/TRBV12-4
size: few

DNA: TGTGCCAGCAGTCACGAGGGTTTGGAGACCCAGTACTTC
CDR3: CASSHEGLETQYF
J: TRBJ2-5
D: NA
V: TRBV6-1
size: NA

DNA: TGCGCCAGCAGCAATACTATAGGGACTAGCGGGAGGTGGGATGAGCAGTTCTTC
CDR3: CASSNTIGTSGRWDEQFF
J: TRBJ2-1
D: TRBD2
V: TRBV5-1
size: NA

DNA: TGCAGCGTGGGCTCTCAGCTCGACACCGGGGAGCTGTTTTTT
CDR3: CSVGSQLDTGELFF
J: TRBJ2-2
D: NA
V: TRBV29-1
size: few